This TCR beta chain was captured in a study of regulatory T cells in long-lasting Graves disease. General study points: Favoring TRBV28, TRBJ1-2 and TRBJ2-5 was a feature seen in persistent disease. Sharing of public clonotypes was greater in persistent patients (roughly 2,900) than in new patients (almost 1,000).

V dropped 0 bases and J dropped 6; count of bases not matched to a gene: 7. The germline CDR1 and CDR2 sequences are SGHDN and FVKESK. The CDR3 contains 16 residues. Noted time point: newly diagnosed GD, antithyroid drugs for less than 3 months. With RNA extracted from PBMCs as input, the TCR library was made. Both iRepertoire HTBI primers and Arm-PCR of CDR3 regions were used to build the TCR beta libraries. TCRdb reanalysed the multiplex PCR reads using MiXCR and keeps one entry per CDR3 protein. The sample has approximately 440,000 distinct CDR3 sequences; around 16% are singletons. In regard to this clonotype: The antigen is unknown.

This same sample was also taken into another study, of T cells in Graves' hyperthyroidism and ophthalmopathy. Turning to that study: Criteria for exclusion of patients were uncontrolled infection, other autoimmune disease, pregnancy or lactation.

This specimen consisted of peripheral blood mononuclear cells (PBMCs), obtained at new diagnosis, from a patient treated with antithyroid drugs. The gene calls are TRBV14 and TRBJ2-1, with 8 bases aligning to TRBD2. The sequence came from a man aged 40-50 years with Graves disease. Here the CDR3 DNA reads TGTGCCAGCAGCCAAGATCGCCTAGCGGGCTCCAATGAGCAGTTCTTC. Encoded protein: CASSQDRLAGSNEQFF.